This passage covers 3 T cell receptor beta chains from one sample sequenced in a study of blood T cell repertoires in COVID-19. Here immunoSEQ multiplex PCR was the method, and the copy in TCRdb shows in-frame clones only, minus some. The sample consists of approximately 100,000 clones, less than 80% of them appearing once. The sequenced sample was peripheral blood. These receptors were obtained from a man between 65 and 85 years old with active or convalescent COVID-19.

This clone has only one observation. V usage is TRBV11-2 and J usage is TRBJ2-4; D unresolved. This CDR3 region has 14 residues. Germline CDR1 and CDR2: SGHAT and FQNNGV. V gave up 5 bases and J gave up 0 bases, with 8 bases separating them. This CDR3 reads CASSPGIAKNIQYF. CDR3 nucleotide sequence: TGTGCCAGCAGCCCGGGTATAGCCAAAAACATTCAGTACTTC.

The J gene is TRBJ2-4, the V gene TRBV15; 10 bases map to TRBD1. V lost 5 bases, J lost 2 bases, and 6 bases stayed unmatched. The CDR3 length is 16 residues. Germline V CDR1 and CDR2: LNHNV, YYDKDF (reference sequence). The CDR3: CATSRRQGATKNIQYF. As DNA, the CDR3 is TGTGCCACCAGCCGACGACAGGGGGCGACCAAAAACATTCAGTACTTC.

The chain carries TRBV3-1 (or the pseudogene TRBV3-2) and TRBJ1-6, with no clear D. The CDR3 loop spans 16 amino acids. Germline V gene lookup returns CDR1 LGHDT and CDR2 YNNKEL (reference sequence). V dropped 1 base and J dropped 1 base, with 8 bases sitting between them. DNA for the CDR3: TGTGCCAGCAGCCAAGTAATCGGGTCCTATAATTCACCCCTCCACTTT. Its protein is CASSQVIGSYNSPLHF.